This passage covers 31 T cell receptor beta chains from one sample sequenced in a study of T-cell reconstitution after alpha-beta-depleted transplantation in children. For TCRbeta, the library was prepared with unique molecular identifiers. MiXCR was run by TCRdb on the PCR reads, yielding one entry per CDR3 protein. The table shows 280,000 or so distinct CDR3 sequences, with 9.5% to 13% occurring only once. The source material was peripheral blood, sampled 180 days after TCRalphabeta/CD19-depleted stem cell transplant. These receptors all come from a male patient aged 2-9 years who had a stem cell transplant for chronic granulomatous disease, so the T cells may come from the graft donor.

This clonotype was detected many times. This rearrangement joins TRBV12-3 or TRBV12-4 to TRBJ2-3; maybe TRBD2 (5 bases). V was cut by 7 bases and J by 8 bases, with 16 bases left in between. The CDR3 totals 13 residues. CDR3 DNA sequence: TGTGCCAGCATGCATCTGGTCCGGGGTACGCAGTATTTT. Its translation: CASMHLVRGTQYF.

There are many counts of this clonotype. This rearrangement joins TRBV7-2 to TRBJ2-3; D remains ambiguous. CDR1 and CDR2 (germline): SGHTA, FQGNSA. Trimming shortened V by 1 base and J by 3 bases, and 14 bases separated the two germline ends. CDR3 length: 16 amino acids. The CDR3 sequence is CASSLVGYVGTDTQYF. CDR3 sequence (DNA): TGTGCCAGCAGCTTAGTCGGTTACGTGGGGACAGATACGCAGTATTTT.

To note about this clonotype: A single base separates this from a much larger clone, so it may be a read error. The chain links TRBV29-1 to TRBJ1-2, with a weak D call TRBD1 (5 bases). The germline V and J ends were trimmed by 7 bases and 2 bases, with 11 bases remaining between them. Germline CDR1 reads SQVTM; CDR2 reads ANQGSEA. The CDR3 has 12 amino acids. The CDR3 DNA is TGCAGCGCCCTGGGGCTGAACTATGGCTACACCTTC. This sequence encodes CSALGLNYGYTF.

This chain joins TRBV18 and TRBJ2-7, with D tentatively TRBD2 (5 bases). Germline V lookup: CDR1 KGHSH, CDR2 LQKENI. Trimming took off 2 bases at V and 2 bases at J, with 10 bases between the two ends. The CDR3 runs 14 residues. DNA for the CDR3: TGTGCCAGCTCACCAGGTCTCGGGACCTACGAGCAGTACTTC. Translating gives CASSPGLGTYEQYF.

This clonotype was counted at least ten times. V usage is TRBV12-3 or TRBV12-4 and J usage is TRBJ2-3, with 8 bases matching TRBD1. The V segment lost 0 bases and the J segment 5 bases; nucleotides outside the gene matches: 4. CDR3 length equals 15 residues. The CDR3 coding sequence is TGTGCCAGCAGTTTAGCGGCAGGGGGCGGAGATACGCAGTATTTT. This codes for CASSLAAGGGDTQYF.

There are many counts of this clonotype. The chain carries TRBV5-1 and TRBJ2-5; the D gene could be TRBD1 or TRBD2 (5 bases each). This CDR3 is 12 amino acids long. V was clipped by 0 bases and J by 9 bases, with 9 bases between them. Germline loops: CDR1 SGHRS, CDR2 YFSETQ. The DNA of the CDR3 is TGCGCCAGCAGCTTGGCCGGGGCGGCCCAGTACTTC. Encoded protein: CASSLAGAAQYF.

This clonotype appeared many times. The J gene is TRBJ1-1, the V gene TRBV14; perhaps TRBD1 as D (6 bases). Per germline, CDR1 SGHDN and CDR2 FVKESK. Trimming took 4 bases from V and 11 from J, leaving 14 bases between them. The CDR3 loop spans 12 amino acids. The CDR3 DNA reads as TGTGCCAGCAGCCCAGGGGCTACGCCGGCTTTCTTT. Encoded protein: CASSPGATPAFF.

This clonotype appeared many times. V usage is TRBV6-1 and J usage is TRBJ2-7; TRBD2 might be the D (5 bases). CDR1 is MNHNS, CDR2 SASEGT, per germline. Trimming left V 7 bases short and J 6 bases short, with 10 bases between. The CDR3 contains 11 residues. CDR3 sequence reads: CASTLASEQYF. The CDR3 nucleotides read TGTGCCAGCACCCTAGCCAGCGAGCAGTACTTC.

This clonotype was observed many times. The chain recombines TRBV4-1 with TRBJ2-7; D might be TRBD2 (5 bases). This CDR3 comprises 14 residues. Looked up from germline, CDR1 is MGHRA and CDR2 is YSYEKL. Trimming shortened V by 4 bases and J by 3 bases, and 13 bases separated the two germline ends. CDR3 residues: CASSRVSGDYEQYF. DNA of the CDR3: TGCGCCAGCAGCCGAGTAAGCGGAGACTACGAGCAGTACTTC.

The table lists this clonotype with many counts. The chain joins TRBV24-1 to TRBJ2-7; 8 positions match TRBD1. The CDR3 consists of 14 residues. Germline V gene sequence: CDR1 KGHDR, CDR2 SFDVKD. The V and J ends lost 3 bases and 11 bases, in that order; junction bases with no gene match: 11. Written as DNA, the CDR3 is TGTGCCACCAGTGATCTCGGCATGGGGACAGGAGAGTACTTC. Residues: CATSDLGMGTGEYF.

This clonotype was picked up many times. The chain has TRBV15 and TRBJ2-2; D not resolved. Germline CDR1 reads LNHNV; CDR2 reads YYDKDF (reference sequence). The V end was cut by 1 base, the J end by 0 bases, with 9 bases between. The CDR3 length is 16 residues. The CDR3 coding sequence is TGTGCCACCAGCAGAGTCTGGGCGACGAACACCGGGGAGCTGTTTTTT. Translated: CATSRVWATNTGELFF.

This clonotype was seen at least ten times. This sequence joins TRBV18 and TRBJ2-1; D gene ambiguous. The germline V gene encodes CDR1 KGHSH and CDR2 LQKENI. Trimming took 3 bases from V and 4 from J, leaving 13 bases between them. The CDR3 length is 15 residues. The CDR3 sequence: CASSPMTRGYNEQFF. Written as DNA, the CDR3 is TGTGCCAGCTCACCGATGACCCGTGGGTACAATGAGCAGTTCTTC.

The J gene is TRBJ1-2, the V gene TRBV18; the D gene is possibly TRBD1 (5 bases). CDR3 length: 14 amino acids. Trimming removed 3 bases at V and 2 bases at J, with 10 bases between. CDR1 KGHSH and CDR2 LQKENI come from the germline V gene. The CDR3 DNA reads TGTGCCAGCTCACCGGGGGTTGTGAACTATGGCTACACCTTC. Its translation is CASSPGVVNYGYTF.

The sample holds many counts of this clonotype. The V call is TRBV18, the J call TRBJ2-7; D is ambiguous. V was clipped by 0 bases and J by 2 bases, with 5 bases between them. The CDR3 spans 13 residues. Per the germline V gene, CDR1 is KGHSH and CDR2 is LQKENI. The CDR3 DNA reads TGTGCCAGCTCACCACCCAGGACCTACGAGCAGTACTTC. Protein sequence: CASSPPRTYEQYF. Complete variable domain (other parts from reference TRBV18 and TRBJ2-7): NAGVMQNPRHLVRRRGQEARLRCSPMKGHSHVYWYRQLPEEGLKFMVYLQKENIIDESGMPKERFSAEFPKEGPSILRIQQVVRGDSAAYFCASSPPRTYEQYFGPGTRLTVT.

The table lists this clonotype with many counts. This rearrangement joins TRBV6-5 to TRBJ2-7; 11 bases match TRBD2. V gave up 3 bases and J gave up 5 bases; unmatched junction bases: 0. The germline gives CDR1 MNHEY, CDR2 SVGAGI. The CDR3 extends over 13 amino acids. The CDR3 nucleotides are TGTGCCAGCAGTTATAGCGGGAGGGACGAGCAGTACTTC. Amino acid sequence: CASSYSGRDEQYF.

This clonotype was counted ten times or more. The V and J genes are TRBV28 and TRBJ2-3; 10 bases agree with TRBD2. The trim removed 5 bases at V and 3 bases at J, leaving 11 bases unmatched. The CDR3 loop spans 17 amino acids. Germline lookup yields CDR1 MDHEN and CDR2 SYDVKM. CDR3 coding DNA: TGTGCCAGCAGTGTCTCATTAGCGGGAGGCGGGACAGATACGCAGTATTTT. This translates into CASSVSLAGGGTDTQYF.

This clonotype was observed many times. This chain uses TRBV29-1 with TRBJ2-7, with 7 nucleotides matching TRBD1. V lost 3 bases and J lost 0; bases outside the gene matches: 8. Germline loops: CDR1 SQVTM, CDR2 ANQGSEA. The CDR3 totals 15 residues. CDR3 sequence reads: CSVEDTGTASYEQYF. The CDR3 bases are TGCAGCGTTGAGGACACCGGGACAGCCTCCTACGAGCAGTACTTC.

This clonotype was counted at least ten times. V and J are TRBV14 and TRBJ2-1, with D unresolved. The CDR3 has 13 amino acids. The germline V gene has CDR1 SGHDN and CDR2 FVKESK. Deletions cut 3 bases from V and 5 bases from J, with 8 bases between. CDR3 sequence (DNA): TGTGCCAGCAGCCACCAAGTGAACAATGAGCAGTTCTTC. This gives the protein CASSHQVNNEQFF.

This clonotype was seen ten or more times. The rearrangement links TRBV7-6 to TRBJ1-4; 7 nucleotides line up with TRBD1. The J segment lost 14 bases and the V segment lost 1 base, leaving 4 bases of the junction unmatched. Germline values: CDR1 SGHVS, CDR2 FNYEAQ. The CDR3 sequence is 12 residues long. The CDR3 spells CASSLGDSFLFF. The CDR3 bases are TGTGCCAGCAGCTTAGGGGACAGTTTCCTGTTTTTT.

In this sample, this clonotype turned up many times. The chain carries TRBV20-1 and TRBJ2-3, with 10 positions matching TRBD2. The germline V gene has CDR1 DFQATT and CDR2 SNEGSKA (reference sequence). The CDR3 runs to 17 residues. V shed 3 bases, J shed 6 bases, and the junction held 15 bases outside the gene matches. CDR3 sequence reads: CSASNSGGLLLGDTQYF. In DNA form, the CDR3 reads TGCAGTGCTAGTAATAGCGGGGGGCTGCTTTTGGGGGATACGCAGTATTTT.

In the case of this clonotype: Relative to the germline gene, one junction end is altered; a read error may explain this. The chain links TRBV18 to TRBJ2-7; TRBD2 agrees at 11 bases. This CDR3 comprises 16 residues. Looked up from germline, CDR1 is KGHSH and CDR2 is LQKENI. The CDR3 loop is CASSPVAGGPGYEKYF. CDR3 sequence (DNA): TGTGCCAGCTCACCGGTAGCGGGAGGGCCTGGTTACGAGAAGTACTTC. The full variable domain, in which reference TRBV18 and TRBJ2-7 provide the parts outside the CDR3, is NAGVMQNPRHLVRRRGQEARLRCSPMKGHSHVYWYRQLPEEGLKFMVYLQKENIIDESGMPKERFSAEFPKEGPSILRIQQVVRGDSAAYFCASSPVAGGPGYEKYFGPGTRLTVT.

This clonotype was found many times. The gene calls are TRBV27 and TRBJ2-7, with no clear D. The CDR3 is 13 residues long. Trimming took off 3 bases at V and 4 bases at J, with 10 bases between the two ends. Germline loops: CDR1 MNHEY, CDR2 SMNVEV (reference sequence). The CDR3 here is CASSFGADYEQYF. CDR3 DNA: TGTGCCAGCAGTTTTGGTGCGGATTACGAGCAGTACTTC.

This clonotype showed up many times. The chain uses TRBV20-1 and TRBJ2-7; 11 bases match TRBD2. V shed 2 bases and J 2 bases; nucleotides not matched to a gene: 5. Germline V CDR1 and CDR2: DFQATT, SNEGSKA (reference sequence). The CDR3 sequence is 15 residues long. CDR3: CSARRGTSGTYEQYF. In DNA, the CDR3 is TGCAGTGCTAGACGCGGGACTAGCGGAACCTACGAGCAGTACTTC.

This clonotype was counted many times. The chain joins TRBV5-5 to TRBJ2-3, with TRBD1 matching 7 bases. The trim removed 1 base at V and 1 base at J, leaving 9 bases unmatched. Germline loops: CDR1 SGHKS, CDR2 YYEKEE (reference sequence). The CDR3 has 17 residues. The CDR3 spells CASSLRSQGPGTDTQYF. CDR3 DNA sequence: TGTGCCAGCAGCTTGCGGTCACAGGGGCCGGGCACAGATACGCAGTATTTT.

This clonotype was detected many times. V usage is TRBV3-1 and J usage is TRBJ2-3; no firm D call. Germline CDR1 and CDR2: LGHDT and YNNKEL (reference sequence). V lost 0 bases to trimming and J lost 7 bases, with 17 bases between them. CDR3 size: 16 residues. For the CDR3, the DNA is TGTGCCAGCAGCCAAGATCGGTTGGGCCAGGCTTATACGCAGTATTTT. This sequence encodes CASSQDRLGQAYTQYF.

This clonotype was observed many times. The gene calls are TRBV7-3 and TRBJ2-3; 7 nucleotides align to TRBD2. The germline gives CDR1 SGHTA, CDR2 FQGTGA. This CDR3 spans 14 amino acids. J was trimmed by 1 base and V by 2 bases; bases with no gene match: 0. The CDR3 reads CASSLLAGTDTQYF. CDR3 coding DNA: TGTGCCAGCAGCTTACTAGCGGGCACAGATACGCAGTATTTT.

This clonotype was found many times. The chain has TRBV12-3 or TRBV12-4 and TRBJ2-7; 10 bases map to TRBD1. The CDR3 is 15 residues long. With 3 bases clipped from V and 2 bases from J, the junction kept 4 bases outside the gene matches. The CDR3 protein is CASSLGGQGAYEQYF. The CDR3 DNA follows: TGTGCCAGCAGTTTGGGAGGACAGGGGGCCTACGAGCAGTACTTC.

Remarks on this clonotype: Since a much larger clone is just one base distant, this may be a read error. This chain links TRBV5-4 with TRBJ2-7; D unclear. This CDR3 is built from 14 residues. From germline, CDR1 is SGHNT and CDR2 YYREEE (reference sequence). CDR3: CASSLDLSSCEQYF. In DNA, the CDR3 is TGTGCCAGCAGCTTGGACCTAAGCTCCTGCGAGCAGTACTTC.

This clonotype has a handful of counts. V is TRBV30 and J is TRBJ2-3; D might be TRBD2 (5 bases). There are 13 residues in the CDR3. V lost 1 base to trimming and J lost 7 bases, with 12 bases between them. CDR1 is GTSNPN and CDR2 is SVGIG in the germline V gene (reference sequence). The CDR3 region is CAWSGRGLYTQYF. The DNA for the CDR3 is TGTGCCTGGAGTGGCCGCGGGCTCTATACGCAGTATTTT.

About this clonotype itself: This could be a read error, since a much larger clone is one nucleotide away. CDR3 loop: CACSQETSGRSGELFF. CDR3 sequence (DNA): TGTGCCTGCAGCCAAGAGACTAGCGGGAGGTCCGGGGAGCTGTTTTTT. The chain uses TRBV3-1 and TRBJ2-2; 13 bases align to TRBD2. The CDR3 has 16 amino acids. Germline CDR1 reads LGHDT; CDR2 reads YNNKEL (reference sequence).

This clonotype was detected a few times. The genes are TRBV3-1 and TRBJ2-7; no firm D call. The CDR3 is 14 amino acids. Germline CDR1 LGHDT, CDR2 YNNKEL (reference sequence). Trimming stripped 0 bases from V and 1 base from J, with 7 bases between. The CDR3 here is CASSQERSSYEQYF. CDR3 DNA: TGTGCCAGCAGCCAAGAGAGGTCTTCCTACGAGCAGTACTTC.